Listed here is a single T cell receptor (beta chain). This entry comes from a study of control samples from healthy donors and cancer patients. With 6 bases clipped from V and 4 bases from J, the junction kept 3 bases outside the gene matches. Germline V CDR1 and CDR2: MDHEN, SYDVKM. CDR3 length: 12 residues. Using immunoSEQ multiplex PCR, the repertoire was profiled, and TCRdb retains in-frame clones only, with some absent. The data show some 130,000 clones, approximately 90% seen once. Sequencing input: blood. The source of this sequence is a man aged 18 to 30 in good health. This rearrangement joins TRBV28 to TRBJ2-7, with 7 bases fitting TRBD1. The CDR3 DNA reads TGTGCCAGCAGGACAGGGTTTTACGAGCAGTACTTC. Its protein product is CASRTGFYEQYF.